A selection of T cell receptor beta chains follows, all from one sample in a study of T-cell reconstitution after alpha-beta-depleted transplantation in children. MiXCR, run by TCRdb on the PCR reads, gives a single entry per CDR3 protein. This sample has hundreds of thousands of distinct CDR3 sequences, with 10% found just once. The input for sequencing was PBMCs, taken before TCRalphabeta/CD19-depleted stem cell transplant. Receptors were obtained from a boy under three years old with acute myeloid leukemia, due to receive a stem cell transplant. Both conserved end residues are part of each CDR3. Each record gives: CDR3 protein, V gene, J gene.

CDR3 protein: CASSATTFSYEQYF
V gene: TRBV25-1
J gene: TRBJ2-7

CDR3 protein: CASSQGGKQPQHF
V gene: TRBV3-1
J gene: TRBJ1-5

CDR3 protein: CASSFYSGIGEQYF
V gene: TRBV7-9
J gene: TRBJ2-7

CDR3 protein: CASSTEVSVNTGELFF
V gene: TRBV19
J gene: TRBJ2-2

CDR3 protein: CAWSVPLGRALGEAFF
V gene: TRBV30
J gene: TRBJ1-1

CDR3 protein: CASSQFGLAGVYEQYF
V gene: TRBV4-2
J gene: TRBJ2-7

CDR3 protein: CASSPRLAGFKDTQYF
V gene: TRBV28
J gene: TRBJ2-3

CDR3 protein: CASSLGDFHTGELFF
V gene: TRBV5-1
J gene: TRBJ2-2

CDR3 protein: CSGQGAEQPQHF
V gene: TRBV20-1
J gene: TRBJ1-5

CDR3 protein: CASSVNRGPGNTIYF
V gene: TRBV9
J gene: TRBJ1-3

CDR3 protein: CASSFGGISTDTQYF
V gene: TRBV28
J gene: TRBJ2-3

CDR3 protein: CAWSAYSDGELFF
V gene: TRBV30
J gene: TRBJ2-2

CDR3 protein: CASRPGQGLSGANVLTF
V gene: TRBV2
J gene: TRBJ2-6

CDR3 protein: CASSQGQMNTEAFF
V gene: TRBV4-3
J gene: TRBJ1-1

CDR3 protein: CASRRDRGTYEQYF
V gene: TRBV19
J gene: TRBJ2-7

CDR3 protein: CASSSQGYDTEAFF
V gene: TRBV12-3/TRBV12-4
J gene: TRBJ1-1

CDR3 protein: CASLGWGRGRSEAFF
V gene: TRBV28
J gene: TRBJ1-1

CDR3 protein: CATLDSKETQYF
V gene: TRBV9
J gene: TRBJ2-5

CDR3 protein: CASSLAGGGYQETQYF
V gene: TRBV12-3/TRBV12-4
J gene: TRBJ2-5

CDR3 protein: CSVGYSYNEQFF
V gene: TRBV29-1
J gene: TRBJ2-1

CDR3 protein: CASSPRQDGAGVWDTQYF
V gene: TRBV11-1
J gene: TRBJ2-3

CDR3 protein: CASSWEAAPQETQYF
V gene: TRBV7-9
J gene: TRBJ2-5

CDR3 protein: CASSPRPGLAGSYEQYF
V gene: TRBV7-9
J gene: TRBJ2-7

CDR3 protein: CASSLAYHPADEQYF
V gene: TRBV12-3/TRBV12-4
J gene: TRBJ2-7

CDR3 protein: CATSRGLAGGNREETQYF
V gene: TRBV15
J gene: TRBJ2-5

CDR3 protein: CASSNRTSRDTQYF
V gene: TRBV7-9
J gene: TRBJ2-3

CDR3 protein: CASRRRARQYF
V gene: TRBV6-9
J gene: TRBJ2-4

CDR3 protein: CASSPARDIYEQYF
V gene: TRBV9
J gene: TRBJ2-7

CDR3 protein: CASSFGRAVSGANVLTF
V gene: TRBV5-1
J gene: TRBJ2-6

CDR3 protein: CASSVLEGIEQFF
V gene: TRBV25-1
J gene: TRBJ2-1

CDR3 protein: CASSPGRGQYF
V gene: TRBV18
J gene: TRBJ2-7

CDR3 protein: CAISGRDEQYF
V gene: TRBV10-3
J gene: TRBJ2-7

CDR3 protein: CSASWGGPSDYNEQFF
V gene: TRBV20-1
J gene: TRBJ2-1

CDR3 protein: CSARDPQGGATSYNEQFF
V gene: TRBV20-1
J gene: TRBJ2-1

CDR3 protein: CASSFGSGAADTQYF
V gene: TRBV28
J gene: TRBJ2-3

CDR3 protein: CASSLAVDHEQYF
V gene: TRBV5-1
J gene: TRBJ2-7

CDR3 protein: CASRRLAGDTYEQYF
V gene: TRBV5-1
J gene: TRBJ2-7

CDR3 protein: CASSLGQKNIQYF
V gene: TRBV7-9
J gene: TRBJ2-4

CDR3 protein: CATSRDSYSTDTQYF
V gene: TRBV15
J gene: TRBJ2-3

CDR3 protein: CACRDLGSGNTIYF
V gene: TRBV30
J gene: TRBJ1-3

CDR3 protein: CASSLIGRTYEQYF
V gene: TRBV7-8
J gene: TRBJ2-7

CDR3 protein: CASSPDGGHTQYF
V gene: TRBV5-1
J gene: TRBJ2-3